What follows is one TCR beta chain and its context. This clone's antigen is unknown. The input lacks base qualities; no much larger clone sits a single base away. Libraries were made using 5' RACE. Reads for this sample came from a NextSeq 500. In the TCR library protocol, unique molecular identifiers were attached to individual cDNA molecules to correct for PCR bias and sequencing error. Sequencing covered both TCR alpha and beta chains, and within each sample the abundances of alpha and beta sequences were tightly co-correlated. Per the original workflow: V gene, J gene and CDR3 annotation of TCR sequences was performed with Decombinator V4. Expanded TCRs were defined as changing significantly between any two time points under a Poisson model with p below 0.0001. TCR abundances were normalised to the total number of TCRs sequenced per sample and expressed as counts per million. MAIT TCRs were defined by TRAV1-2 paired with TRAJ12, TRAJ20 or TRAJ33, and iNKT TCRs by TRAV10 paired with TRAJ18. VDJdb, accessed 1 November 2021, was searched for CMV, EBV and SARS-CoV-2 annotated TCRs, with TCRs annotated for multiple antigens excluded. TCRdb applied fastp at Q25 and MiXCR to the public reads, then kept only in-frame beta chains. Entries that share a CDR3 protein sequence are merged under the most common genes and DNA. In this record, the V and J calls reflect TCRdb's handling and not the investigators' own analysis. A total of about 81,000 distinct CDR3 sequences appear in this sample, approximately 6% of them only once. Roughly 8.1% of the sample rests with the top ten.

At the junction V is shortened by 4 bases and J by 0 bases; bases outside the gene matches: 3. The CDR3 starts with the cysteine, ends with the phenylalanine, and has 15 residues. CDR3 DNA only is kept here, 45 bases in frame from base 1. The data were obtained in a study of early T cells in non-severe SARS-CoV-2 infection (dated by TCRdb to the early 2020s). Regarding the study in general: TCR sequencing used bulk RNA from unsorted whole blood, so alpha and beta chains could not be paired. Results the study describes overall, beyond this receptor: VDJdb matching was skewed toward anti-spike CD8 responses and likely underestimated virus-specific expansions, missing private and CD4 specificities.

The study was a case-control design nested within a healthcare worker cohort in London, UK, with weekly nasopharyngeal swab PCR tests and blood sampling. Healthcare workers were recruited between 23 and 31 March 2020, during the week of the UK lockdown, and were followed weekly for up to about 16 weeks. The chain is encoded by TRBV12-3 or TRBV12-4 joined to TRBJ2-4; TRBD1 matches 7 bases in the middle. Input material: whole blood. The TCR sequence derives from an adult who was a healthcare worker with PCR-confirmed SARS-CoV-2 infection or an uninfected control (not recorded which). The sequence in DNA is TGTGCCAGCAGTTCCGGACAGGCAGCCAAAAACATTCAGTACTTC. This encodes CASSSGQAAKNIQYF.